These T cell receptor beta chains were read from a single sample in a study of T-cell reconstitution after alpha-beta-depleted transplantation in children. TCRdb reprocessed the PCR reads via MiXCR and lists one record per CDR3 protein. Here the sample spans about 460,000 distinct CDR3 sequences, approximately 13% being singletons. The specimen comprised PBMCs from the stem cell graft donor, sampled from the stem cell graft. Every receptor here comes from a human donor who donated a stem cell graft to a child with combined immunodeficiency. CDR3s include the opening cysteine and the closing phenylalanine or tryptophan. The order of the fields is V gene, clone size, D gene, J gene, CDR3 protein, CDR3 DNA. The D gene is left open where the match is weak. A clone size is listed for some rows: how often the clone was seen (once, few, many), or a class if it is expanded.

>TRBV27|few|.|TRBJ2-7
CASSLGQGIQQYF
TGTGCCAGCAGTTTAGGTCAGGGTATCCAGCAGTACTTC
>TRBV7-2|many|.|TRBJ2-2
CASSYQLTANKAGELFF
TGTGCCAGCAGCTACCAACTGACAGCTAACAAGGCCGGGGAGCTGTTTTTT
>TRBV4-2|many|.|TRBJ2-2
CASSQSGSGGRNTGELFF
TGTGCCAGCAGCCAATCAGGCTCTGGAGGACGGAACACCGGGGAGCTGTTTTTT
>TRBV11-2|many|.|TRBJ2-5
CASSLDQGGQETQYF
TGTGCCAGCAGCTTAGATCAGGGGGGCCAAGAGACCCAGTACTTC
>TRBV7-2|many|.|TRBJ2-5
CASSSVLMTQYF
TGTGCCAGCAGCTCCGTTCTAATGACCCAGTACTTC
>TRBV7-2|.|TRBD1|TRBJ2-2
CASSLDRPDTGELFF
TGTGCCAGCAGCTTGGACAGGCCGGACACCGGGGAGCTGTTTTTT
>TRBV27|few|.|TRBJ2-7
CASSGMAGRYEQYF
TGTGCCAGCAGCGGAATGGCAGGGCGATACGAGCAGTACTTC
>TRBV20-1|many|.|TRBJ2-3
CSASARTETSTDTQYF
TGCAGTGCTAGTGCCCGGACTGAAACTAGCACAGATACGCAGTATTTT
>TRBV6-2/TRBV6-3|few|TRBD2|TRBJ2-2
CASSYPLAGGNFANTGELFF
TGTGCCAGCAGTTACCCTTTAGCGGGAGGCAATTTCGCGAACACCGGGGAGCTGTTTTTT
>TRBV4-1|.|.|TRBJ1-1
CASSLGEGENTEAFF
TGCGCCAGCAGCCTTGGAGAAGGGGAGAACACTGAAGCTTTCTTT
>TRBV30|.|TRBD1|TRBJ2-2
CAGQDTGELFF
TGTGCCGGACAGGACACCGGGGAGCTGTTTTTT
>TRBV9|.|.|TRBJ2-1
CASRVPNEQFF
TGTGCCAGCAGGGTCCCCAATGAGCAGTTCTTC
>TRBV11-2|few|.|TRBJ1-2
CASSPSGVNYGYTF
TGTGCCAGCAGCCCGAGCGGGGTAAACTATGGCTACACCTTC
>TRBV20-1|few|.|TRBJ2-4
CSASASRGALPGIQYF
TGCAGTGCTAGTGCCTCGAGGGGGGCCCTCCCGGGCATTCAGTACTTC
>TRBV20-1|many|TRBD2|TRBJ2-2
CSARARSRLADSNTGELFF
TGCAGTGCTAGGGCCCGAAGTCGACTAGCAGACTCGAACACCGGGGAGCTGTTTTTT
>TRBV30|.|.|TRBJ1-3
CAWSSGVSGNTIYF
TGTGCCTGGAGTTCGGGAGTCTCTGGAAACACCATATATTTT
>TRBV4-3|few|TRBD2|TRBJ2-5
CASSPTSGGAETQYF
TGCGCCAGCAGCCCGACTAGCGGGGGGGCTGAGACCCAGTACTTC
>TRBV9|many|.|TRBJ2-7
CASSPRFEAYEQYF
TGTGCCAGCAGCCCTCGGTTCGAGGCTTACGAGCAGTACTTC
>TRBV4-3|few|.|TRBJ2-1
CASSQAGTVGNEQFF
TGCGCCAGCAGCCAAGCGGGGACGGTTGGCAATGAGCAGTTCTTC
>TRBV12-3/TRBV12-4|many|.|TRBJ2-7
CASGTGMFYEQYF
TGTGCCAGCGGAACAGGGATGTTCTACGAGCAGTACTTC
>TRBV30|.|TRBD1|TRBJ2-2
CAGNGDRASRGTGELFF
TGTGCCGGGAACGGTGACAGGGCTTCGCGAGGTACCGGGGAGCTGTTTTTT
>TRBV29-1|many|.|TRBJ2-7
CSGLSSLRQYF
TGCAGCGGGTTGTCGTCACTCCGGCAGTACTTC
>TRBV24-1|few|TRBD2|TRBJ2-3
CATSEGLADSSTDTQYF
TGTGCCACCAGTGAGGGACTAGCGGACTCTAGCACAGATACGCAGTATTTT